One sample yielded the 26 T cell receptor beta chains listed below, sequenced in a study. Each CDR3 protein gets one entry after TCRdb re-called the 5' RACE reads with MiXCR. Counted here are some 45,000 distinct CDR3 sequences, roughly 28% occurring once; the ten biggest clones make up about 2%. Input material: naive CD4+ T cells sorted from blood. The subset is: naive CD4+ T cells, CD4+CD45RA+CD25-. The receptors were sampled from a female donor with breast cancer.

This clonotype has at least ten counts. The rearrangement links TRBV12-3 or TRBV12-4 to TRBJ1-5; tentatively, D is TRBD1 (6 bases). V was pared by 2 bases and J by 1 base, with 6 bases between. The CDR3 is 14 residues long. CDR3 loop: CASSLQGSNQPQHF. The CDR3 DNA reads TGTGCCAGCAGTTTACAGGGGAGCAATCAGCCCCAGCATTTT.

The chain joins TRBV6-2 or TRBV6-3 to TRBJ2-7; maybe TRBD2 (6 bases). Trimming took off 1 base at V and 3 bases at J, with 10 bases between the two ends. Germline-derived CDR1 and CDR2 are MNHEY and SVGEGT. The CDR3 sequence is 14 residues long. For the CDR3, the DNA is TGTGCCAGCAGTTACTTCGGGACTCTCTACGAGCAGTACTTC. Its protein is CASSYFGTLYEQYF.

A note on this clonotype: At one end the junction does not follow the germline gene, possibly because of a read error. The chain carries TRBV29-1 and TRBJ2-1; 7 bases are a match to TRBD2. Germline V gives CDR1 SQVTM, CDR2 ANQGSEA. The CDR3 spans 12 residues. In DNA form, the CDR3 reads TGCAGCGTTGGAGCGGGAATGCATGAGCAGTCCTTC. Its translation: CSVGAGMHEQSF.

This clonotype has more than one count but fewer than ten. J is TRBJ1-6 and V is TRBV27, with TRBD1 matching over 11 bases. V shed 4 bases, J shed 6 bases, and the junction held 5 bases outside the gene matches. This CDR3 spans 16 amino acids. The germline gives CDR1 MNHEY, CDR2 SMNVEV (reference sequence). For the CDR3, the DNA is TGTGCCAGCAGTTCACCGGGACAGGGGGGTAATTCACCCCTCCACTTT. Translating it yields CASSSPGQGGNSPLHF.

The V gene is TRBV11-2, the J gene TRBJ1-2; D is possibly TRBD1 (6 bases). Looked up from germline, CDR1 is SGHAT and CDR2 is FQNNGV. V was pared by 4 bases and J by 8 bases, with 14 bases between. The CDR3 length is 13 residues. The CDR3 region has the DNA TGTGCCAGCAGCTCACAGGGTCTGTTCGGCTACACCTTC. It specifies CASSSQGLFGYTF.

This chain uses TRBV20-1 with TRBJ2-5; D might be TRBD2 (5 bases). The CDR3 sequence is 14 residues long. CDR1 and CDR2 (germline): DFQATT, SNEGSKA (reference sequence). V shed 5 bases and J shed 2 bases, with 15 bases lying between them. CDR3 protein: CSALTDGDQETQYF. For the CDR3, the DNA is TGCAGTGCTCTTACAGACGGGGATCAAGAGACCCAGTACTTC.

The J gene is TRBJ1-6, the V gene TRBV9; no clear D gene. The CDR3 has 12 residues. V lost 4 bases and J lost 11, with 10 bases in between. The germline V gene encodes CDR1 SGDLS and CDR2 YYNGEE. CDR3 sequence reads: CASSPPNPPLHF. The CDR3 region has the DNA TGTGCCAGCAGCCCTCCCAATCCACCCCTCCACTTT.

The table lists this clonotype with a few counts. This chain uses TRBV6-6 with TRBJ2-1, with 7 nucleotides matching TRBD2. Germline V gene data show CDR1 as MNHNY and CDR2 as SVGAGI (reference sequence). The CDR3 contains 16 residues. V dropped 8 bases and J dropped 9; count of bases not matched to a gene: 19. CDR3 nucleotide sequence: TGTGCCAGCGGCATACCTTACCCAGCGGGGAGGGGTGAGCAGTTCTTC. This gives the protein CASGIPYPAGRGEQFF.

The chain is built from TRBV10-3 and TRBJ2-2; the D is unclear. The V end was cut by 4 bases, the J end by 4 bases, with 13 bases between. There are 15 residues in the CDR3. The V gene's germline CDR1 is ENHRY and CDR2 SYGVKD. In nucleotides, the CDR3 is TGTGCCATCAGTGCACAGTTGTTCGGCACCGGGGAGCTGTTTTTT. It specifies CAISAQLFGTGELFF.

Regarding this clonotype: One base away lies a much larger clone, so this may be a sequencing read error. V and J are TRBV12-3 or TRBV12-4 and TRBJ1-1; D is possibly TRBD1 (5 bases). CDR3 length: 13 amino acids. CDR3 nucleotide sequence: TGTGTCAGCATTCTCAGGGAAGGGACTGAAGCTTTCTTT. Its protein is CVSILREGTEAFF.

In this sample, this clonotype turned up a few times. The chain uses TRBV12-3 or TRBV12-4 and TRBJ1-2; 7 positions match TRBD1. After removal of 3 bases from V and 5 bases from J, the junction contained 9 bases not matched to a gene. The CDR3 contains 15 residues. The CDR3 DNA sequence: TGTGCCAGCAGTTTCACCGGACAGGATCGATATGGCTACACCTTC. This translates into CASSFTGQDRYGYTF.

This clonotype came up many times. V is TRBV6-1 and J is TRBJ2-3, with 15 positions matching TRBD2. The V gene end was trimmed by 6 bases and the J gene end by 3 bases; junction bases not matched to a gene: 13. The CDR3 is made up of 19 amino acids. Germline CDR1 is MNHNS and CDR2 is SASEGT. The CDR3 protein is CASSPRGLAGGRKTDTQYF. In DNA form, the CDR3 reads TGTGCCAGCAGCCCAAGGGGACTAGCGGGGGGTCGGAAGACAGATACGCAGTATTTT.

This clonotype was detected only a few times. This chain connects TRBV6-1 to TRBJ2-7; D is unclear. The CDR3 runs 13 residues. V was trimmed by 5 bases and J by 3 bases, leaving 11 bases between them. Per the germline V gene, CDR1 is MNHNS and CDR2 is SASEGT. For the CDR3, the DNA is TGTGCCAGCAGTCTGAGTCGTTTCTACGAGCAGTACTTC. Its translation: CASSLSRFYEQYF.

The chain employs TRBV3-1 and TRBJ1-4; TRBD1 aligns across 7 bases. Germline V lookup: CDR1 LGHDT, CDR2 YNNKEL (reference sequence). The CDR3 contains 14 residues. V dropped 2 bases and J dropped 8; count of bases not matched to a gene: 5. CDR3 sequence reads: CASSQRQGMEKLFF. The CDR3 bases are TGTGCCAGCAGCCAACGACAGGGTATGGAAAAACTGTTTTTT.

This clonotype has only a few counts. V is TRBV5-1 and J is TRBJ2-2; 8 positions agree with TRBD2. Germline V gene sequence: CDR1 SGHRS, CDR2 YFSETQ. The CDR3 consists of 14 residues. The V and J ends lost 4 bases and 4 bases, in that order; junction bases with no gene match: 3. The DNA for the CDR3 is TGCGCCAGCAGCAACGGGGGGGTCACCGGGGAGCTGTTTTTT. Its protein product is CASSNGGVTGELFF.

By share, this clonotype ranks as medium-sized. The gene calls are TRBV29-1 and TRBJ1-1; TRBD1 aligns across 8 bases. V dropped 2 bases and J dropped 4; count of bases not matched to a gene: 6. CDR1 is SQVTM and CDR2 is ANQGSEA in the germline V gene. This CDR3 has 14 residues. In DNA, the CDR3 is TGCAGCGTTGAACCGACAGGGGTTCTCACTGAAGCTTTCTTT. This gives the protein CSVEPTGVLTEAFF.

This chain joins TRBV20-1 and TRBJ2-1; maybe TRBD2 (5 bases). Germline V gene data show CDR1 as DFQATT and CDR2 as SNEGSKA (reference sequence). The CDR3 consists of 17 residues. V was cut by 5 bases and J by 0 bases, with 20 bases left in between. CDR3 region: CSAPRRVSGSSYNEQFF. The CDR3 coding sequence is TGCAGTGCTCCACGTCGAGTGAGCGGAAGCTCCTACAATGAGCAGTTCTTC.

The chain recombines TRBV4-1 with TRBJ1-2; a weak D match, TRBD1 (5 bases). CDR3 size: 13 residues. The germline CDR1 and CDR2 sequences are MGHRA and YSYEKL. V was cut by 7 bases and J by 6 bases, with 15 bases left in between. CDR3 loop: CASMRTQGDGYTF. CDR3 DNA: TGCGCCAGCATGCGGACGCAGGGCGATGGCTACACCTTC.

This clonotype appeared a few times. A single base separates this from a much larger clone, so it may be a read error. This chain joins TRBV3-1 and TRBJ1-1; D remains ambiguous. V was shortened by 7 bases and J by 6 bases, with 15 bases between the two germline ends. The CDR3 runs to 13 residues. Germline V lookup: CDR1 LGHDT, CDR2 YNNKEL (reference sequence). DNA of the CDR3: TGTGCCAGCAACCTCCGCGGAGACGCTGAAGCTTTCTTT. Its translation: CASNLRGDAEAFF.

This clonotype was seen more than once but under ten times. J is TRBJ2-7 and V is TRBV7-2; no reliable D call. V shed 5 bases and J shed 3 bases, with 14 bases lying between them. The CDR3 covers 14 residues. Looked up from germline, CDR1 is SGHTA and CDR2 is FQGNSA. The DNA of the CDR3 is TGTGCCAGCAGCCCCCGGCACGGAAACTACGAGCAGTACTTC. Protein: CASSPRHGNYEQYF. Looking up the rest from reference TRBV7-2 and TRBJ2-7 gives the full variable domain: GAGVSQSPSNKVTEKGKDVELRCDPISGHTALYWYRQSLGQGLEFLIYFQGNSAPDKSGLPSDRFSAERTGGSVSTLTIQRTQQEDSAVYLCASSPRHGNYEQYFGPGTRLTVT.

The chain has TRBV3-1 and TRBJ2-3; D remains unclear. V lost 1 base and J 3 bases, leaving 14 bases between the germline ends. The germline CDR1 and CDR2 sequences are LGHDT and YNNKEL (reference sequence). The CDR3 extends over 16 amino acids. Here the CDR3 reads CASSQVSGSSTDTQYF. The CDR3 coding sequence is TGTGCCAGCAGCCAAGTCTCGGGTAGCAGTACAGATACGCAGTATTTT.

The chain carries TRBV5-1 and TRBJ2-7; 13 bases are shared with TRBD2. Trimming cost V 0 bases and J 6 bases; bases outside gene matches: 6. The CDR3 length is 16 residues. Germline V lookup: CDR1 SGHRS, CDR2 YFSETQ. CDR3 sequence reads: CASSLVLAGGPVEQYF. The DNA of the CDR3 is TGCGCCAGCAGCTTGGTACTAGCGGGGGGGCCAGTCGAGCAGTACTTC.

This clonotype was counted only a few times. A read error is possible here, since a much larger clone lies one base away. This chain joins TRBV14 and TRBJ2-1; D gene unclear. The germline V and J ends were trimmed by 4 bases and 1 base, with 2 bases remaining between them. The CDR3 runs 12 residues. CDR1 SGHDN and CDR2 FVKESK come from the germline V gene. The CDR3 sequence: CASSPSYNEQFF. CDR3 nucleotides: TGTGCCAGCAGCCCTTCCTACAATGAGCAGTTCTTC.

This chain connects TRBV20-1 to TRBJ2-5, with unresolved D. From germline, CDR1 is DFQATT and CDR2 SNEGSKA (reference sequence). V lost 3 bases and J lost 0, with 5 bases in between. The CDR3 length is 12 residues. The CDR3 sequence is CSASLDQETQYF. CDR3 bases: TGCAGTGCTAGTTTAGACCAAGAGACCCAGTACTTC.

This sequence joins TRBV4-1 and TRBJ2-7; D gene unclear. From germline, CDR1 is MGHRA and CDR2 YSYEKL. V shed 1 base and J shed 4 bases, with 14 bases lying between them. This CDR3 has 15 amino acids. CDR3 DNA: TGCGCCAGCAGCCAAGGAACGGCGAAAGGGTACGAGCAGTACTTC. Protein: CASSQGTAKGYEQYF.

V and J are TRBV3-1 and TRBJ2-1; unclear D gene. The CDR3 loop spans 13 amino acids. V was pared by 0 bases and J by 12 bases, with 12 bases between. CDR1 is LGHDT, CDR2 YNNKEL, per germline (reference sequence). CDR3 loop: CASSQDLNGGQFF. In DNA, the CDR3 is TGTGCCAGCAGCCAAGATCTTAATGGTGGGCAGTTCTTC.